The 32 T cell receptor beta chains reported below all come from one sample, sequenced in a study of T cell responses to AZD1222 COVID-19 vaccine. Sequencing used immunoSEQ multiplex PCR; TCRdb keeps in-frame clones, though not all of them. The sample includes around 140,000 clones, approximately 90% seen only once; the top ten take over 4%. Sequenced here: peripheral blood, sampled 28 days after the second AZD1222 dose. These receptors originate from an adult who received the AZD1222 COVID-19 vaccine.

The V gene is TRBV6-5, the J gene TRBJ2-1; D remains ambiguous. V dropped 6 bases and J dropped 10 bases, with 19 bases sitting between them. The CDR3 has 14 residues. Germline CDR1 reads MNHEY; CDR2 reads SVGAGI. CDR3 DNA sequence: TGTGCCAGCAGCGCCGCGTTGGGGATTTGGGAGCAGTTCTTC. Protein sequence: CASSAALGIWEQFF.

The CDR3, as DNA: TGTGCCAGCAGCAGCGACAGACTGAACACTGAAGCTTTCTTT. Protein sequence: CASSSDRLNTEAFF. This rearrangement joins TRBV9 to TRBJ1-1, with D possibly being TRBD1 (5 bases). The V end lost 4 bases, the J end lost 0 bases, and 10 bases lay between the germline ends. Germline V gene sequence: CDR1 SGDLS, CDR2 YYNGEE. The CDR3 totals 14 residues.

This rearrangement joins TRBV27 to TRBJ1-2, with 7 positions matching TRBD1. CDR3 size: 13 residues. Germline values: CDR1 MNHEY, CDR2 SMNVEV (reference sequence). V gave up 5 bases and J gave up 6 bases; unmatched junction bases: 6. The CDR3 sequence: CASSIRQGHGYTF. As DNA, the CDR3 is TGTGCCAGCAGTATTCGACAGGGTCATGGCTACACCTTC.

This chain links TRBV7-6 with TRBJ1-5; D ambiguous. Trimming removed 1 base from V and 7 bases from J, with 8 bases in between. The CDR3 is 13 amino acids. The germline V gene encodes CDR1 SGHVS and CDR2 FNYEAQ. DNA of the CDR3: TGTGCCAGCAGCTTAGTCACGGGCCAGCCCCAGCATTTT. Amino acid sequence: CASSLVTGQPQHF.

The chain has TRBV12-3 or TRBV12-4 and TRBJ1-2, with D perhaps TRBD1 (5 bases). Trimming pared 8 bases from V and 7 bases from J, leaving 17 bases between. This CDR3 spans 13 amino acids. The CDR3 sequence: CASRSGTAGGYTF. CDR3 in DNA: TGTGCCAGCCGTTCCGGGACCGCGGGTGGCTACACCTTC.

The genes are TRBV7-9 and TRBJ1-2; D might be TRBD1 (6 bases). Germline V lookup: CDR1 SEHNR, CDR2 FQNEAQ (reference sequence). Trimming removed 1 base at V and 0 bases at J, with 12 bases between. This CDR3 spans 16 amino acids. The CDR3 DNA is TGTGCCAGCAGCTTAGTGCCAGGGGTAGCTAACTATGGCTACACCTTC. It is translated as CASSLVPGVANYGYTF.

The chain joins TRBV7-6 to TRBJ2-7; the D gene is possibly TRBD1 (5 bases). Germline values: CDR1 SGHVS, CDR2 FNYEAQ. The CDR3 covers 11 residues. V lost 4 bases and J 9 bases, leaving 10 bases between the germline ends. DNA for the CDR3: TGTGCCAGCAGCTCAGGGTTGTTGCAGTACTTC. Translating it yields CASSSGLLQYF.

This clone was counted only a few times. This chain links TRBV4-1 with TRBJ2-7; 10 positions agree with TRBD2. With 4 bases clipped from V and 4 bases from J, the junction kept 7 bases outside the gene matches. The CDR3 length is 15 residues. The germline gives CDR1 MGHRA, CDR2 YSYEKL. CDR3 in amino acids: CASSPTSGTSYEQYF. The CDR3 DNA is TGCGCCAGCAGCCCCACTAGCGGGACCTCATACGAGCAGTACTTC.

The rearrangement links TRBV27 to TRBJ2-7; the D is unclear. Germline V gene data show CDR1 as MNHEY and CDR2 as SMNVEV (reference sequence). Deletions cut 3 bases from V and 2 bases from J, with 8 bases between. The CDR3 has 13 amino acids. The CDR3 is CASSFSTAYEQYF. The CDR3 DNA sequence: TGTGCCAGCAGTTTTTCGACGGCCTACGAGCAGTACTTC.

V and J are TRBV7-2 and TRBJ2-2; 11 positions agree with TRBD2. Per germline, CDR1 SGHTA and CDR2 FQGNSA. V lost 4 bases to trimming and J lost 6 bases; unmatched junction nucleotides: 1. The CDR3 has 14 residues. CDR3 loop: CASSSGLAAGELFF. CDR3 bases: TGTGCCAGCAGCTCGGGACTAGCGGCCGGGGAGCTGTTTTTT.

There are a few counts of this clone. V is TRBV19 and J is TRBJ1-1, with D perhaps matching TRBD1 (5 bases). Germline V gene data show CDR1 as LNHDA and CDR2 as SQIVND (reference sequence). This CDR3 is built from 12 residues. Trimming took 9 bases from V and 1 from J, leaving 9 bases between them. The CDR3, as DNA: TGTGCCAGCGGGGGAGCGAACACTGAAGCTTTCTTT. Its protein is CASGGANTEAFF.

This sequence joins TRBV19 and TRBJ2-7; no firm D call. Trimming cost V 5 bases and J 6 bases, with 17 bases left between them. Germline CDR1 is LNHDA and CDR2 is SQIVND (reference sequence). This CDR3 has 14 residues. CDR3 DNA sequence: TGTGCCAGTAGTTTGGCAGGTCCCCTTGGCGAGCAGTACTTC. This translates into CASSLAGPLGEQYF.

V gene TRBV21-1 combines with J gene TRBJ2-3; the table names TRBD1, a call not compared with the DNA. TRBV21-1 is reported as a pseudogene. The CDR3 loop spans 15 amino acids. CDR3 sequence: CASSYRDRVEDTQYF. The DNA of the CDR3 is TGTGCCAGCAGCTACCGGGACAGGGTAGAAGATACGCAGTATTTT.

V is TRBV9 and J is TRBJ2-1, with TRBD2 matching 8 bases. Germline V CDR1 and CDR2: SGDLS, YYNGEE. This CDR3 has 15 residues. Losses at the gene ends were 4 bases for V and 5 bases for J; bases not matched to a gene: 8. The CDR3 DNA reads as TGTGCCAGCAGCTCCACCGGGACTAGTAACAATGAGCAGTTCTTC. This translates into CASSSTGTSNNEQFF.

The table lists this clone with a count of one. V gene TRBV2 combines with J gene TRBJ2-5; 9 bases map to TRBD1. J gave up 5 bases and V 2 bases, and 9 bases lay outside the gene matches. Germline V gives CDR1 SNHLY, CDR2 FYNNEI. The CDR3 consists of 16 residues. Here the CDR3 DNA reads TGTGCCAGCAGTGAAATATACAGGGGGCGCGGTGAGACCCAGTACTTC. Translated, it gives CASSEIYRGRGETQYF.

The CDR3 spells CASSYSRDVGTEAFF. In DNA form, the CDR3 reads TGTGCCAGCAGTTACTCCAGGGATGTCGGCACTGAAGCTTTCTTT. This sequence joins TRBV6-5 and TRBJ1-1, with D maybe TRBD1 (5 bases). V was pared by 0 bases and J by 4 bases, with 12 bases between. The CDR3 consists of 15 residues. Germline V gene sequence: CDR1 MNHEY, CDR2 SVGAGI.

The rearrangement links TRBV28 to TRBJ1-1; D is unclear. CDR1 MDHEN and CDR2 SYDVKM come from the germline V gene. The CDR3 has 16 amino acids. Between the trimmed V and J ends, which lost 3 bases and 1 base, there was a span of 15 bases. CDR3 bases: TGTGCCAGCAGTTTTCAGTCTGGAGGGAGGAACACTGAAGCTTTCTTT. Residues: CASSFQSGGRNTEAFF.

This chain connects TRBV4-1 to TRBJ2-1; 8 nucleotides line up with TRBD2. Unmatched junction bases numbered 4, after V lost 2 bases and J lost 4 bases. Germline V gene data show CDR1 as MGHRA and CDR2 as YSYEKL. CDR3 size: 15 residues. The DNA for the CDR3 is TGCGCCAGCAGCCAATCACTAGCGGAGTACAATGAGCAGTTCTTC. It encodes CASSQSLAEYNEQFF.

The chain recombines TRBV20-1 with TRBJ2-3; 9 bases align to TRBD2. Germline V gives CDR1 DFQATT, CDR2 SNEGSKA (reference sequence). This CDR3 has 14 amino acids. The trim removed 3 bases at V and 6 bases at J, leaving 7 bases unmatched. In nucleotides, the CDR3 is TGCAGTGCTAGTGTAGCGGGAGAAGGTGATACGCAGTATTTT. The encoded protein is CSASVAGEGDTQYF.

The rearrangement uses TRBV10-3 and TRBJ2-1; D may be TRBD2 (5 bases). Germline lookup yields CDR1 ENHRY and CDR2 SYGVKD. The ends were cut back, 0 bases at V and 7 bases at J, with 10 bases in the middle. This CDR3 region has 14 residues. The CDR3 DNA reads TGTGCCATCAGTGAGTCGGGAAGCGGTAATGAGCAGTTCTTC. The encoded protein is CAISESGSGNEQFF.

The chain employs TRBV4-3 and TRBJ2-1, with 11 nucleotides matching TRBD2. The V and J ends lost 3 bases and 4 bases, in that order; junction bases with no gene match: 11. This CDR3 contains 18 residues. CDR1 is LGHNA and CDR2 is YSLEER in the germline V gene. In DNA form, the CDR3 reads TGCGCCAGCAGCCACCCAAGGCCCGCTAGCGGGGGGTACAATGAGCAGTTCTTC. Translation gives CASSHPRPASGGYNEQFF.

This rearrangement joins TRBV15 to TRBJ1-2; a weak D match, TRBD1 (5 bases). From germline, CDR1 is LNHNV and CDR2 YYDKDF (reference sequence). Trimming cost V 4 bases and J 5 bases, with 11 bases left between them. The CDR3 runs 13 residues. CDR3 region: CATSTAGFYGYTF. In DNA, the CDR3 is TGTGCCACCAGCACCGCAGGGTTTTATGGCTACACCTTC.

This clone turned up a few times. CDR3 residues: CASSPRGNEQYF. The CDR3 nucleotides read TGTGCCAGCAGTCCGAGGGGCAACGAGCAGTACTTC. This chain joins TRBV6-2 or TRBV6-3 and TRBJ2-7, with D possibly called TRBD1 or TRBD2 (5 bases each). Germline assignment: CDR1 MNHEY and CDR2 SVGEGT. The CDR3 runs 12 residues. With 5 bases removed from V and 5 bases from J, the gap between germline ends came to 10 bases.

The chain has TRBV21-1 and TRBJ2-5; TRBD2 is the table's D call and was not checked against the DNA. TRBV21-1 is tagged as a pseudogene. The CDR3 consists of 18 residues. CDR3 DNA sequence: TGTGCCAGCAGCAAAGGGGGGGCCATGATAGCGGGAGTTAAGACCCAGTACTTC. Residues: CASSKGGAMIAGVKTQYF.

V is TRBV29-1 and J is TRBJ2-7, with no clear D. V lost 4 bases to trimming and J lost 5 bases, with 9 bases between them. CDR1 and CDR2 from the germline V gene are SQVTM and ANQGSEA. CDR3 size: 11 residues. The chain's CDR3 is CSVVSFNEQYF. As DNA, the CDR3 is TGCAGCGTTGTATCTTTTAACGAGCAGTACTTC.

The CDR3 here is CASSLGDTDTQYF. DNA for the CDR3: TGCGCCAGCAGCTTGGGGGACACAGATACGCAGTATTTT. This chain connects TRBV5-1 to TRBJ2-3; D gene uncertain. With 0 bases removed from V and 2 bases from J, the gap between germline ends came to 4 bases. The CDR3 totals 13 residues. Germline V lookup: CDR1 SGHRS, CDR2 YFSETQ.

V is TRBV19 and J is TRBJ2-1; either TRBD1 or TRBD2 may supply D (5 bases each). Germline assignment: CDR1 LNHDA and CDR2 SQIVND (reference sequence). The ends were cut back, 8 bases at V and 7 bases at J, with 18 bases in the middle. The CDR3 totals 14 residues. CDR3 DNA sequence: TGTGCCAGTGGGGTGAGGGGCGGCGAGAATGAGCAGTTCTTC. Translation: CASGVRGGENEQFF.

This sequence joins TRBV7-2 and TRBJ1-3; D perhaps matches TRBD1 (6 bases). Looked up from germline, CDR1 is SGHTA and CDR2 is FQGNSA. The V end lost 0 bases, the J end lost 7 bases, and 13 bases lay between the germline ends. The CDR3 has 15 amino acids. CDR3 in amino acids: CASSLAQGLWNTIYF. DNA for the CDR3: TGTGCCAGCAGCTTAGCACAGGGCTTATGGAACACCATATATTTT.

This clone was counted once. This chain joins TRBV7-9 and TRBJ2-5, with TRBD1 identical over 11 bases. Per germline, CDR1 SEHNR and CDR2 FQNEAQ (reference sequence). Losses at the gene ends were 4 bases for V and 3 bases for J; bases not matched to a gene: 4. The CDR3 contains 15 residues. The CDR3 DNA reads TGTGCCAGCAGCTCAGGACAGGGGGCCGAAGAGACCCAGTACTTC. It encodes CASSSGQGAEETQYF.

The J gene is TRBJ1-1, the V gene TRBV5-5; D remains ambiguous. CDR1 is SGHKS, CDR2 YYEKEE, per germline (reference sequence). The CDR3 is 13 amino acids. V was pared by 6 bases and J by 0 bases, with 9 bases between. The CDR3 coding sequence is TGTGCCAGCACGCAGGCCTTGAACACTGAAGCTTTCTTT. This sequence encodes CASTQALNTEAFF.

The V call is TRBV28, the J call TRBJ1-6; 10 nucleotides line up with TRBD1. In germline, CDR1 is MDHEN, CDR2 SYDVKM. The J segment lost 9 bases and the V segment lost 5 bases, leaving 4 bases of the junction unmatched. The CDR3 runs 14 residues. CDR3 nucleotide sequence: TGTGCCAGCAGTCGGGACAGGGGATTTTCACCCCTCCACTTT. Its translation is CASSRDRGFSPLHF.

Points on this clone: Sequence at one end of the junction differs from germline and may be a read error. In nucleotides, the CDR3 is TGTGCCAGCAGCCCCTGGTCCCAAAAGACCCAGTACTTC. Its protein product is CASSPWSQKTQYF. The chain is built from TRBV11-2 and TRBJ2-5; D uncertain. The CDR3 contains 13 residues. Germline-derived CDR1 and CDR2 are SGHAT and FQNNGV.